One and the same sample provided the 18 T cell receptor beta chains below, sequenced in a study of post-analysis software for immune sequencing data. General study results and limits: Five TRBV segments, including TRBV5-6, TRBV5-1 and TRBV20-1, were more frequent in patients than controls.

Each TCR beta cDNA library carried unique molecular identifiers. Via MiXCR, TCRdb re-called the PCR reads, giving one row per CDR3 protein. The table shows 800,000 to 950,000 distinct CDR3 sequences, with approximately 53% occurring only once. These receptors' antigens are unknown. Sequencing was performed on blood. The receptors come from a girl aged 5-17 years with multiple sclerosis.

This clonotype showed up just once. V and J are TRBV4-1 and TRBJ2-5, with 7 positions matching TRBD2. Germline V CDR1 and CDR2: MGHRA, YSYEKL. This CDR3 contains 15 residues. Trimming cost V 4 bases and J 2 bases; bases outside gene matches: 7. CDR3 sequence (DNA): TGCGCCAGCAGCCTAACTCTAGCGGAGCAAGAGACCCAGTACTTC. Its translation: CASSLTLAEQETQYF.

This clonotype has only a few counts. The chain couples TRBV18 to TRBJ2-5; D is ambiguous. V was shortened by 3 bases and J by 5 bases, with 16 bases between the two germline ends. Germline values: CDR1 KGHSH, CDR2 LQKENI. This CDR3 is built from 15 residues. The CDR3 here is CASSPYLPVLETQYF. The CDR3 DNA sequence: TGTGCCAGCTCACCCTACTTACCCGTTCTGGAGACCCAGTACTTC.

This chain connects TRBV29-1 to TRBJ2-2; 9 bases map to TRBD1. Germline V gives CDR1 SQVTM, CDR2 ANQGSEA. This CDR3 comprises 14 residues. V gave up 5 bases and J gave up 1 base; unmatched junction bases: 2. The CDR3 protein is CSVNRGRNTGELFF. CDR3 nucleotides: TGCAGCGTTAACAGGGGGCGGAACACCGGGGAGCTGTTTTTT.

This chain uses TRBV6-1 with TRBJ1-1, with a possible D match to TRBD1 (6 bases). Trimming took off 7 bases at V and 4 bases at J, with 13 bases between the two ends. The CDR3 runs to 13 residues. The germline V gene has CDR1 MNHNS and CDR2 SASEGT. The CDR3 loop is CASIKGGLTEAFF. Written as DNA, the CDR3 is TGTGCCAGCATAAAGGGGGGCCTCACTGAAGCTTTCTTT.

V is TRBV29-1 and J is TRBJ2-4, with D tentatively TRBD2 (6 bases). Germline loops: CDR1 SQVTM, CDR2 ANQGSEA. Trimming left V 6 bases short and J 9 bases short, with 18 bases between. The CDR3 has 13 residues. In DNA, the CDR3 is TGCAGCGTGGCCGGCGACGCGGGACGCATTCAGTACTTC. Translation gives CSVAGDAGRIQYF.

This clonotype was counted a single time. J is TRBJ2-2 and V is TRBV5-5; D uncertain. This CDR3 has 14 amino acids. V was pared by 2 bases and J by 6 bases, with 11 bases between. Germline V gene data show CDR1 as SGHKS and CDR2 as YYEKEE (reference sequence). CDR3 residues: CASSFRFPAGELFF. The CDR3 DNA sequence: TGTGCCAGCAGCTTTAGGTTTCCCGCCGGGGAGCTGTTTTTT.

The CDR3: CASSPRTAGIYEQYF. CDR3 DNA sequence: TGTGCCAGCAGCCCCCGGACGGCAGGAATCTACGAGCAGTACTTC. V gene TRBV7-9 combines with J gene TRBJ2-7; no definite D call. CDR1 is SEHNR, CDR2 FQNEAQ, per germline (reference sequence). The CDR3 is 15 amino acids. Trimming pared 5 bases from V and 3 bases from J, leaving 17 bases between.

The table lists this clonotype with a count of one. The chain recombines TRBV3-1 with TRBJ2-4; no clear D. Matching the DNA end better, TRBJ2-7 makes the J call doubtful. This CDR3 contains 14 residues. Germline V CDR1 and CDR2: LGHDT, YNNKEL (reference sequence). CDR3 sequence: CASSQELSRYEQYF. In DNA form, the CDR3 reads TGTGCCAGCAGCCAAGAACTGTCCCGCTACGAGCAGTACTTC.

The V and J genes are TRBV5-1 and TRBJ1-1; 7 bases line up with TRBD1. Germline-derived CDR1 and CDR2 are SGHRS and YFSETQ. Trimming at V came to 3 bases and at J to 8 bases, leaving 10 bases not matched to a gene. The CDR3 spans 14 residues. DNA for the CDR3: TGCGCCAGCAGCTCACTGACAGGGTTGACCGAAGCTTTCTTT. Amino acid sequence: CASSSLTGLTEAFF.

This clonotype has just a few counts. The CDR3 sequence: CASGLTPYEQYF. DNA for the CDR3: TGTGCTAGTGGTTTGACTCCCTACGAGCAGTACTTC. The gene calls are TRBV12-5 and TRBJ2-7, with D unresolved. The CDR3 runs to 12 residues. V was pared by 2 bases and J by 2 bases, with 4 bases between. Germline CDR1 and CDR2: LGHNT and FRNRAP. The full variable domain, rest sourced from reference TRBV12-5 and TRBJ2-7, is DARVTQTPRHKVTEMGQEVTMRCQPILGHNTVFWYRQTMMQGLELLAYFRNRAPLDDSGMPKDRFSAEMPDATLATLKIQPSEPRDSAVYFCASGLTPYEQYFGPGTRLTVT.

This clonotype showed up just once. CDR3 sequence reads: CSVEVEPGGRNEQFF. The CDR3 nucleotides are TGCAGCGTTGAAGTGGAGCCAGGGGGCCGGAATGAGCAGTTCTTC. The chain has TRBV29-1 and TRBJ2-1; the match to TRBD1 covers 8 bases. Germline V CDR1 and CDR2: SQVTM, ANQGSEA. The trim removed 1 base at V and 7 bases at J, leaving 9 bases unmatched. This CDR3 is 15 amino acids long.

The chain is built from TRBV5-1 and TRBJ2-1; TRBD2 matches 12 bases. From germline, CDR1 is SGHRS and CDR2 YFSETQ. Trimming took 3 bases from V and 9 from J; bases not matched to a gene: 13. The CDR3 totals 17 residues. The CDR3 DNA follows: TGCGCCAGCAGCTACCTCGGACTAGCGGGACCAATGTCTGAGCAGTTCTTC. This sequence encodes CASSYLGLAGPMSEQFF.

This clonotype has a handful of counts. The V call is TRBV29-1, the J call TRBJ2-4; D perhaps matches TRBD2 (5 bases). Per germline, CDR1 SQVTM and CDR2 ANQGSEA. This CDR3 spans 14 amino acids. V lost 5 bases to trimming and J lost 5 bases, with 16 bases between them. The CDR3 bases are TGCAGCGTTATTACACCGGGAATTCAAAACATTCAGTACTTC. It specifies CSVITPGIQNIQYF.

This clonotype appeared a few times. The chain joins TRBV29-1 to TRBJ2-7; 11 bases agree with TRBD1. The CDR3 has 13 residues. Germline values: CDR1 SQVTM, CDR2 ANQGSEA. The trim removed 7 bases at V and 2 bases at J, leaving 4 bases unmatched. The CDR3 spells CSAMGQGAYEQYF. The DNA of the CDR3 is TGCAGCGCCATGGGACAGGGGGCCTACGAGCAGTACTTC.

The chain links TRBV7-9 to TRBJ1-4, with 7 bases matching TRBD1. The CDR3 consists of 16 residues. In germline, CDR1 is SEHNR, CDR2 FQNEAQ (reference sequence). The V segment lost 5 bases and the J segment 2 bases; nucleotides outside the gene matches: 8. In nucleotides, the CDR3 is TGTGCCAGCAGCCCTCGCCAGGGGGGGACTAATGAAAAACTGTTTTTT. Translation: CASSPRQGGTNEKLFF.

This rearrangement joins TRBV7-2 to TRBJ2-4; TRBD2 matches 8 bases. Trimming removed 7 bases from V and 7 bases from J; junction bases left unmatched: 9. The germline gives CDR1 SGHTA, CDR2 FQGNSA. This CDR3 comprises 14 residues. CDR3 in DNA: TGTGCCAGCATCCCAGGCCGGGGGGGCAACATTCAGTACTTC. Protein sequence: CASIPGRGGNIQYF.

The V call is TRBV7-9, the J call TRBJ2-7, with 14 positions matching TRBD2. Germline values: CDR1 SEHNR, CDR2 FQNEAQ (reference sequence). V shed 6 bases, J shed 1 base, and the junction held 5 bases outside the gene matches. The CDR3 covers 16 residues. The CDR3 nucleotides read TGTGCCAGCAGATCGGGACTAGCGGGAGCGTCCTACGAGCAGTACTTC. Translating it yields CASRSGLAGASYEQYF.

The chain combines TRBV6-5 with TRBJ2-4; D perhaps matches TRBD1 (5 bases). Germline CDR1 is MNHEY and CDR2 is SVGAGI. The CDR3 consists of 15 residues. The V gene lost 1 base and the J gene lost 8 bases, with 15 bases spanning the gap. CDR3 region: CASSYWGPQTDIQYF. The CDR3 DNA reads as TGTGCCAGCAGTTACTGGGGCCCTCAGACCGACATTCAGTACTTC.